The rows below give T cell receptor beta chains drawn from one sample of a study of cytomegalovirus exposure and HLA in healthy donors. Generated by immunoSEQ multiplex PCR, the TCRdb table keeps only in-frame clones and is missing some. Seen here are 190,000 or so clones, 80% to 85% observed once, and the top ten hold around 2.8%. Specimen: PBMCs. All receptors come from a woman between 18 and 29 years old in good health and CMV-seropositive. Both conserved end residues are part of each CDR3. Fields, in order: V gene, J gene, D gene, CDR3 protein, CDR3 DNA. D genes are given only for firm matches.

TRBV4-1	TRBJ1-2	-	CASSQGRDTSYGYTF	TGCGCCAGCAGCCAAGGTCGGGACACTTCCTATGGCTACACCTTC
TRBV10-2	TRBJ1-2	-	CASSVDGDTPNYGYTF	TGCGCCAGCAGTGTAGATGGGGACACCCCGAACTATGGCTACACCTTC
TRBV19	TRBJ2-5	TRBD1	CASSSGRGHQETQYF	TGTGCCAGTAGCTCGGGCAGGGGGCACCAAGAGACCCAGTACTTC
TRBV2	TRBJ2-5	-	CASMKAWTYPNQETQYF	TGTGCCAGCATGAAGGCGTGGACTTACCCTAACCAAGAGACCCAGTACTTC
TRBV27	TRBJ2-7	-	CASSAGGDYEQYF	TGTGCCAGCAGTGCGGGCGGTGACTACGAGCAGTACTTC
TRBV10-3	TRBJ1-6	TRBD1	CAISTGTGNSPLHF	TGTGCCATCAGTACCGGGACAGGAAATTCACCCCTCCACTTT
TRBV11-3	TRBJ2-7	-	CASSLEWQGTYEQYF	TGTGCCAGCAGCTTAGAGTGGCAGGGCACCTACGAGCAGTACTTC
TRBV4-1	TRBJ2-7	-	CASSQDLVSNEQYF	TGCGCCAGCAGCCAAGATCTAGTATCGAACGAGCAGTACTTC
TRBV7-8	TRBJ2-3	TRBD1	CASSHDRVGTDTQYF	TGTGCCAGCAGCCACGACAGGGTCGGCACAGATACGCAGTATTTT
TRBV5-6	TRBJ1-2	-	CASSSGDYGYTF	TGTGCCAGCAGCTCGGGGGACTATGGCTACACCTTC
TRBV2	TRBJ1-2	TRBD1	CASSPFDRASGYTF	TGTGCCAGCAGTCCCTTCGACAGGGCGAGTGGCTACACCTTC
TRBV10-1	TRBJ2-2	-	CASSPTGEGTGELFF	TGCGCCAGCAGCCCGACAGGGGAGGGCACCGGGGAGCTGTTTTTT
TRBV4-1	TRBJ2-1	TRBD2	CASSPGLAVYNEQFF	TGCGCCAGCAGCCCCGGACTAGCGGTGTACAATGAGCAGTTCTTC
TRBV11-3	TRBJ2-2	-	CASSLVRAGELTGELFF	TGTGCCAGCAGCTTAGTTCGGGCAGGGGAACTCACCGGGGAGCTGTTTTTT
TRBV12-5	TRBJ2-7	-	CASGLRGQRGMKYEQYF	TGTGCTAGTGGTTTGCGAGGGCAGCGCGGTATGAAATACGAGCAGTACTTC